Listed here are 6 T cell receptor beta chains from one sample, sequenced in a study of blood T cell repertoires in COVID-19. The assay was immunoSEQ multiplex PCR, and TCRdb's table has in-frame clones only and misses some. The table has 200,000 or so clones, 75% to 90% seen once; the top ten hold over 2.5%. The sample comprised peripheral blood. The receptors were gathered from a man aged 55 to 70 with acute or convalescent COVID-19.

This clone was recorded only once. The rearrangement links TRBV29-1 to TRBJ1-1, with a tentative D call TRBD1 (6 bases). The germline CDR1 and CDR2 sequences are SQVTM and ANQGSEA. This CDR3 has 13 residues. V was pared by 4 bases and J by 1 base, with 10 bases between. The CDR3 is CSVAQGTNTEAFF. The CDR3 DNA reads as TGCAGCGTTGCTCAGGGGACGAACACTGAAGCTTTCTTT.

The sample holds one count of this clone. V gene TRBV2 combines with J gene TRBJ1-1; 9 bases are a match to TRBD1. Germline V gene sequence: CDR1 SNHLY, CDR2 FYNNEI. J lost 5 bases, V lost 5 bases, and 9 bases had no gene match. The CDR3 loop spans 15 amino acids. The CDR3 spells CASSKDRGRMTEAFF. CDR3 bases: TGTGCCAGCAGTAAGGACAGGGGAAGGATGACTGAAGCTTTCTTT.

The CDR3 here is CSVVGTSPINNEQFF. DNA of the CDR3: TGCAGCGTTGTAGGGACTAGCCCAATAAACAATGAGCAGTTCTTC. V is TRBV29-1 and J is TRBJ2-1, with TRBD2 identical over 9 bases. CDR1 SQVTM and CDR2 ANQGSEA come from the germline V gene. CDR3 size: 15 residues. Losses at the gene ends were 4 bases for V and 5 bases for J; bases not matched to a gene: 9.

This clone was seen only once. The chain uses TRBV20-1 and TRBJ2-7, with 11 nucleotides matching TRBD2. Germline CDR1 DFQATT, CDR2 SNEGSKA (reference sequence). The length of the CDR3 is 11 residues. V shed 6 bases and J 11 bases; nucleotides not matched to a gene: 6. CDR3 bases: TGCAGTGCCACACCGGGACTAGCGGAGTACTTC. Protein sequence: CSATPGLAEYF.

DNA for the CDR3: TGTGCCAGCAACCCAGGCACAGTTAGCACAGATACGCAGTATTTT. Translating it yields CASNPGTVSTDTQYF. This chain joins TRBV2 and TRBJ2-3; no clear D gene. The V and J ends lost 7 bases and 0 bases respectively, with 14 bases between them. Germline V gene data show CDR1 as SNHLY and CDR2 as FYNNEI. The length of the CDR3 is 15 residues.

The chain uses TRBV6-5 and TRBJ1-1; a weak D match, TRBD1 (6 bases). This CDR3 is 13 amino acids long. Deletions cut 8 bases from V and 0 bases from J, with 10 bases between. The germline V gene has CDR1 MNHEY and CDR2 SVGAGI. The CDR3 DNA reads TGTGCCAGCGCCCGACAGGTGAACACTGAAGCTTTCTTT. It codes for CASARQVNTEAFF.